This TCR beta chain was sequenced during a study of Graves' ophthalmopathy and Graves' hyperthyroidism. The length of the CDR3 is 12 residues. V lost 6 bases and J lost 8, with 14 bases in between. Germline V gene data show CDR1 as SGHKS and CDR2 as YYEKEE (reference sequence). This clonotype showed up many times. CDR3 regions of TCR beta were amplified from RNA transcripts. The library came from an HTBI-primed first-round RT-PCR and a second-round multiplex PCR. TCRdb re-called the multiplex PCR reads through MiXCR, storing one row per CDR3 protein. The sample holds over a million distinct CDR3 sequences; 36% are singletons and the top ten take 11%.

V is TRBV5-5 and J is TRBJ2-5; D is unresolved. Sequences were obtained from peripheral blood or thyroid tissue (not recorded which). The receptor was isolated from an adult man with Graves' hyperthyroidism. Here the CDR3 reads CASTRTAATQYF. The CDR3 region has the DNA TGTGCCAGCACCCGGACGGCAGCAACCCAGTACTTC.